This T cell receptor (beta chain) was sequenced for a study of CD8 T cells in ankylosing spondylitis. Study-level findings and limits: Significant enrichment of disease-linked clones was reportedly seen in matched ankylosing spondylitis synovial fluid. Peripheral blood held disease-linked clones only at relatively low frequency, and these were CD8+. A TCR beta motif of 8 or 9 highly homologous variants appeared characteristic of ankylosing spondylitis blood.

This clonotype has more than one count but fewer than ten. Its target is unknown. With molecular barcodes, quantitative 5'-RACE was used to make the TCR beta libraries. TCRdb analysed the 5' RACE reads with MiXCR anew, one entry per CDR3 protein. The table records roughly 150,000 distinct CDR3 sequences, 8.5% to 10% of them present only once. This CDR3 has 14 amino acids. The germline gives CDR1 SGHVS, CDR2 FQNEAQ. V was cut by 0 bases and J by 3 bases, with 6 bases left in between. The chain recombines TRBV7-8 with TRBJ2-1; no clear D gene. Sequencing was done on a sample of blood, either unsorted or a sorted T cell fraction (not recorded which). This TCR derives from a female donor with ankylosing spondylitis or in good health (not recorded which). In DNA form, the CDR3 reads TGTGCCAGCAGCTTAGCGGTAGACTACAATGAGCAGTTCTTC. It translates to CASSLAVDYNEQFF.